The 23 T cell receptor beta chains reported below all come from one sample, sequenced in a study of blood T cell repertoires in COVID-19. The table came from immunoSEQ multiplex PCR; TCRdb's copy has only in-frame clones and leaves some out. The table includes over 250,000 clones, about 88% detected once. Sequencing was done on a sample of peripheral blood. Receptor source: a man aged 60-69 years who had recovered from COVID-19.

The chain joins TRBV4-1 to TRBJ2-3; weak D call: TRBD1 (6 bases). Germline V lookup: CDR1 MGHRA, CDR2 YSYEKL. This CDR3 contains 15 residues. V was cut by 4 bases and J by 3 bases, with 14 bases left in between. The CDR3 reads CASSLEQGRTDTQYF. CDR3 nucleotides: TGCGCCAGCAGCCTGGAACAGGGAAGAACAGATACGCAGTATTTT.

The chain links TRBV19 to TRBJ1-6; a weak D match, TRBD1 (5 bases). Germline V gene data show CDR1 as LNHDA and CDR2 as SQIVND (reference sequence). V was shortened by 5 bases and J by 3 bases, with 11 bases between the two germline ends. The CDR3 has 15 residues. CDR3 protein: CASSPQVIYNSPLHF. In DNA form, the CDR3 reads TGTGCCAGTAGTCCACAGGTGATCTATAATTCACCCCTCCACTTT. The full variable domain, completed using reference TRBV19 and TRBJ1-6, is DGGITQSPKYLFRKEGQNVTLSCEQNLNHDAMYWYRQDPGQGLRLIYYSQIVNDFQKGDIAEGYSVSREKKESFPLTVTSAQKNPTAFYLCASSPQVIYNSPLHFGNGTRLTVT.

V usage is TRBV5-1 and J usage is TRBJ2-5; the D gene is possibly TRBD1 (5 bases). The CDR3 runs 14 residues. The V and J ends lost 0 bases and 5 bases respectively, with 11 bases between them. CDR1 and CDR2 from the germline V gene are SGHRS and YFSETQ. CDR3 DNA sequence: TGCGCCAGCAGCTTGGCCCTCTCAGGGGAGACCCAGTACTTC. Its translation: CASSLALSGETQYF.

This clone was detected only a few times. One junction end does not reproduce the germline sequence, and a read error may be involved. The V call is TRBV6-1, the J call TRBJ1-1; D gene uncertain. The germline CDR1 and CDR2 sequences are MNHNS and SASEGT. The CDR3 length is 14 residues. The CDR3 protein is CASREVARRTEAFF. CDR3 in DNA: TGTGCCAGCAGGGAAGTAGCCCGGCGGACTGAAGCTTTCTTT.

This chain uses TRBV19 with TRBJ1-5; the match to TRBD1 covers 7 bases. There are 14 residues in the CDR3. Germline CDR1 LNHDA, CDR2 SQIVND (reference sequence). V shed 5 bases, J shed 2 bases, and the junction held 3 bases outside the gene matches. In DNA form, the CDR3 reads TGTGCCAGTAGTCCTGGACAGGGCAATCAGCCCCAGCATTTT. This gives the protein CASSPGQGNQPQHF.

This chain uses TRBV19 with TRBJ2-6, with 11 bases that match TRBD1. The germline gives CDR1 LNHDA, CDR2 SQIVND (reference sequence). This CDR3 contains 18 residues. The V segment lost 7 bases and the J segment 0 bases; nucleotides outside the gene matches: 8. The CDR3 DNA reads TGTGCCAGTACTCCAACCGGGACAGGGGGCTCTGGGGCCAACGTCCTGACTTTC. This gives the protein CASTPTGTGGSGANVLTF.

This chain joins TRBV14 and TRBJ2-7, with a tentative D call TRBD1 (5 bases). CDR3 length equals 14 residues. Germline V gives CDR1 SGHDN, CDR2 FVKESK. V dropped 4 bases and J dropped 1 base, with 11 bases sitting between them. This CDR3 is CASSRGQTSYEQYF. The CDR3 coding sequence is TGTGCCAGCAGCCGGGGCCAGACTTCCTACGAGCAGTACTTC.

This chain's CDR3 is CASSTSWAGETQYF. As DNA, the CDR3 is TGTGCCAGCAGTACCTCTTGGGCGGGGGAGACCCAGTACTTC. The rearrangement uses TRBV6-5 and TRBJ2-5, with D perhaps matching TRBD2 (6 bases). V lost 5 bases to trimming and J lost 5 bases, with 15 bases between them. Germline V gives CDR1 MNHEY, CDR2 SVGAGI. The CDR3 is 14 amino acids.

The rearrangement joins TRBV7-9 to TRBJ1-5; 7 bases agree with TRBD1. The CDR3 has 13 residues. Germline V lookup: CDR1 SEHNR, CDR2 FQNEAQ (reference sequence). After removal of 4 bases from V and 7 bases from J, the junction contained 4 bases not matched to a gene. The CDR3 nucleotides are TGTGCCAGCAGCTCGACAGGGAGACAGCCCCAGCATTTT. Its protein product is CASSSTGRQPQHF.

The chain has TRBV11-2 and TRBJ2-3; 15 bases match TRBD2. Germline assignment: CDR1 SGHAT and CDR2 FQNNGV. CDR3 size: 18 residues. V shed 5 bases and J 3 bases; nucleotides not matched to a gene: 9. As DNA, the CDR3 is TGTGCCAGCAGCCGGACTAGCGGGGGGGCCTTTGATACAGATACGCAGTATTTT. This gives the protein CASSRTSGGAFDTDTQYF.

The genes are TRBV29-1 and TRBJ1-2, with TRBD1 matching 7 bases. Trimming cost V 6 bases and J 8 bases; bases outside gene matches: 12. The CDR3 contains 13 residues. Germline CDR1 SQVTM, CDR2 ANQGSEA. The CDR3 loop is CSVWQGVPKGYTF. The DNA for the CDR3 is TGCAGCGTATGGCAGGGGGTCCCGAAAGGCTACACCTTC.

CDR3: CASSLGRATGGESGYTF. The CDR3 DNA is TGTGCCAGCAGCTTAGGCCGGGCGACAGGGGGCGAGTCTGGCTACACCTTC. V gene TRBV13 combines with J gene TRBJ1-2, with 10 bases identical to TRBD1. V dropped 0 bases and J dropped 7; count of bases not matched to a gene: 11. The CDR3 extends over 17 amino acids. The germline gives CDR1 PRHDT, CDR2 FYEKMQ (reference sequence).

This clone was observed once. The chain has TRBV7-2 and TRBJ1-4; TRBD1 might be the D (6 bases). Trimming cost V 3 bases and J 7 bases, with 15 bases left between them. This CDR3 comprises 15 residues. From germline, CDR1 is SGHTA and CDR2 FQGNSA. CDR3 region: CASSFGGAASEKLFF. CDR3 bases: TGTGCCAGCAGCTTTGGGGGCGCCGCTAGTGAAAAACTGTTTTTT.

V is TRBV15 and J is TRBJ1-3; D uncertain. This CDR3 spans 13 amino acids. Deletions cut 0 bases from V and 10 bases from J, with 10 bases between. Germline V gene sequence: CDR1 LNHNV, CDR2 YYDKDF (reference sequence). The DNA for the CDR3 is TGTGCCACCAGCAGAGATACCGTGAGGACCATATATTTT. It specifies CATSRDTVRTIYF.

CDR3 bases: TGTGCCAGCAGCTCTAGCACCAATGAGCAGTTCTTC. Protein: CASSSSTNEQFF. The chain combines TRBV11-3 with TRBJ2-1, with a weak D call TRBD2 (5 bases). Germline values: CDR1 SGHNT, CDR2 YENEEA. The V and J ends lost 4 bases and 6 bases respectively, with 7 bases between them. The CDR3 totals 12 residues. The full variable domain, in which reference TRBV11-3 and TRBJ2-1 provide the parts outside the CDR3, is EAGVVQSPRYKIIEKKQPVAFWCNPISGHNTLYWYLQNLGQGPELLIRYENEEAVDDSQLPKDRFSAERLKGVDSTLKIQPAELGDSAVYLCASSSSTNEQFFGPGTRLTVL.

V usage is TRBV2 and J usage is TRBJ2-4, with TRBD2 matching 10 bases. The V gene end was trimmed by 1 base and the J gene end by 1 base; junction bases not matched to a gene: 1. This CDR3 is built from 16 residues. The germline gives CDR1 SNHLY, CDR2 FYNNEI. As DNA, the CDR3 is TGTGCCAGCAGTGAAGGACTAGCGGGCGCCAAAAACATTCAGTACTTC. Translation gives CASSEGLAGAKNIQYF.

This clone appeared a single time. The rearrangement uses TRBV7-2 and TRBJ2-7; 9 bases line up with TRBD1. This CDR3 region has 13 residues. Germline values: CDR1 SGHTA, CDR2 FQGNSA. J was trimmed by 9 bases and V by 6 bases; bases with no gene match: 9. Written as DNA, the CDR3 is TGTGCCAGCAGATCTAGACAGGGGGGAGGGCAGTACTTC. This sequence encodes CASRSRQGGGQYF.

The V and J genes are TRBV5-1 and TRBJ2-6; D is perhaps TRBD1 (6 bases). There are 16 residues in the CDR3. Per the germline V gene, CDR1 is SGHRS and CDR2 is YFSETQ. Trimming took 6 bases from V and 0 from J, leaving 13 bases between them. In nucleotides, the CDR3 is TGCGCCAGCATAACAACAGGGACCTCTGGGGCCAACGTCCTGACTTTC. This gives the protein CASITTGTSGANVLTF.

V gene TRBV25-1 combines with J gene TRBJ2-3; no clear D. V lost 1 base and J 0 bases, leaving 5 bases between the germline ends. CDR1 and CDR2 from the germline V gene are MGHDK and SYGVNS. The CDR3 has 14 residues. CDR3 in DNA: TGTGCCAGCAGTGAATTGAGAAGCACAGATACGCAGTATTTT. It codes for CASSELRSTDTQYF.

This chain uses TRBV5-4 with TRBJ2-3; perhaps TRBD2 as D (6 bases). The length of the CDR3 is 15 residues. With 1 base removed from V and 3 bases from J, the gap between germline ends came to 12 bases. Germline V gene data show CDR1 as SGHNT and CDR2 as YYREEE (reference sequence). In DNA, the CDR3 is TGTGCCAGCAGCTTGTCGGGGGACGGTACAGATACGCAGTATTTT. It specifies CASSLSGDGTDTQYF. Based on the CDR3 plus reference TRBV5-4 and TRBJ2-3, the full variable domain is ETGVTQSPTHLIKTRGQQVTLRCSSQSGHNTVSWYQQALGQGPQFIFQYYREEENGRGNFPPRFSGLQFPNYSSELNVNALELDDSALYLCASSLSGDGTDTQYFGPGTRLTVL.

The chain carries TRBV2 and TRBJ2-1; 8 bases fit TRBD1. Germline CDR1 SNHLY, CDR2 FYNNEI. Trimming took 5 bases from V and 11 from J; bases not matched to a gene: 5. The CDR3 contains 12 residues. The CDR3: CASSRDRSKQFF. The DNA of the CDR3 is TGTGCCAGCAGTAGGGACAGGTCGAAGCAGTTCTTC.

The chain carries TRBV4-1 and TRBJ1-5; TRBD1 matches at 8 bases. The V and J ends lost 1 base and 4 bases, in that order; junction bases with no gene match: 6. CDR1 is MGHRA and CDR2 is YSYEKL in the germline V gene. There are 16 residues in the CDR3. The CDR3 reads CASSQGTGRGNQPQHF. DNA of the CDR3: TGCGCCAGCAGCCAAGGGACAGGGAGAGGAAATCAGCCCCAGCATTTT.

The rearrangement joins TRBV7-6 to TRBJ1-1; a weak D match, TRBD1 (6 bases). The germline V gene encodes CDR1 SGHVS and CDR2 FNYEAQ. This CDR3 is built from 16 residues. V gave up 5 bases and J gave up 1 base, with 17 bases separating them. CDR3 sequence: CASSPTGLVGNTEAFF. CDR3 in DNA: TGTGCCAGCAGCCCGACAGGATTAGTGGGGAACACTGAAGCTTTCTTT.